This TCR beta chain was obtained from a study of monozygotic twins with cystic fibrosis. The CDR3 totals 14 residues. The V end lost 0 bases, the J end lost 11 bases, and 16 bases lay between the germline ends. Germline V lookup: CDR1 MNHEY, CDR2 SVGAGI. Assay: immunoSEQ multiplex PCR; the TCRdb copy retains only in-frame clones and omits some. The sample lists 30,000 to 40,000 clones, about 89% occurring once. The TCR sequence derives from a boy between 2 and 10 years old with cystic fibrosis. The V gene is TRBV6-5, the J gene TRBJ1-1; the D is unclear. Source material: blood. Here the CDR3 DNA reads TGTGCCAGCAGTTACTCAGGTCCTGAGGGTCGGGCTTTCTTT. It is translated as CASSYSGPEGRAFF.